This TCR beta chain was retrieved from a study of technical replicates of blood from four donors (dated by TCRdb to about 2017). Library generation was performed with the immunoSEQ multiplex PCR assay. The table was pulled from immuneACCESS by TCRdb, which kept in-frame rearrangements only. Such tables lose some clones; where checked, under half of the loss comes from unresolved V genes, and the rest has no known cause. Counted in this sample were 9,000 to 15,000 clones; roughly 93% of them appeared once. The ten largest clones take up 9.1% of the sample. V ends up 1 base short and J 1 base short, with an unmatched junction base count of 9. The germline V gene (reference sequence) yields PRHDT for CDR1 and FYEKMQ for CDR2. The CDR3 sequence holds 18 residues, the cysteine and phenylalanine included. Here the CDR3 DNA is all that survives: 54 bases in frame from base 1. In regard to this clone: Its antigen remains undetermined. Base qualities are missing; no much larger clone stands one base away.

Recombination joined TRBV13 with TRBJ2-1; the central 8 bases match TRBD2. Material: PBMCs. The receptor was derived from a human donor in good health. The CDR3 region: CASSLAGGLRRSYNEQFF. The DNA sequence is given as TGTGCCAGCAGCTTAGCGGGAGGGCTCAGGAGGTCCTACAATGAGCAGTTCTTC.